Listed here are 28 T cell receptor beta chains from one sample, sequenced in a study of CD8+ T cells in alopecia areata. The treatment: oral pan-JAK inhibitor, 5-10 mg twice daily. Reverse transcription of extracted RNA yielded cDNA, which provided the sequencing template. TCRdb keeps only in-frame clones here, not all; method: immunoSEQ multiplex PCR. Among roughly 120,000 clones listed, about 50% were seen once. Material: CD4+ T cells sorted from blood, obtained at week 4, from a patient treated with tofacitinib. These receptors all stem from a human donor with alopecia areata.

DNA of the CDR3: TGTGCCTGGCGGGGACAGACGAACACCGGGGAGCTGTTTTTT. Its translation: CAWRGQTNTGELFF. V usage is TRBV30 and J usage is TRBJ2-2; TRBD1 matches 7 bases. The CDR3 has 14 amino acids. Germline CDR1 reads GTSNPN; CDR2 reads SVGIG (reference sequence). V lost 5 bases and J lost 0; bases outside the gene matches: 3.

This chain links TRBV29-1 with TRBJ1-3; D call uncertain. The CDR3 covers 13 residues. Germline assignment: CDR1 SQVTM and CDR2 ANQGSEA. The V end was cut by 6 bases, the J end by 0 bases, with 9 bases between. CDR3 sequence (DNA): TGCAGCGTGAGACGGACCTCTGGAAACACCATATATTTT. Encoded protein: CSVRRTSGNTIYF.

The V call is TRBV6-5, the J call TRBJ1-6; 10 positions agree with TRBD1. The CDR3 length is 15 residues. V trimming: 6 bases; J trimming: 4 bases; junction bases outside the gene matches: 3. The V gene's germline CDR1 is MNHEY and CDR2 SVGAGI. The CDR3 region has the DNA TGTGCCAGCAGGACAGGGGGCGGGTATAATTCACCCCTCCACTTT. Its translation: CASRTGGGYNSPLHF.

The CDR3 is CASTYGGNYGYTF. The CDR3 coding sequence is TGTGCCAGCACCTATGGGGGGAACTATGGCTACACCTTC. This chain joins TRBV9 and TRBJ1-2, with D possibly being TRBD1 (5 bases). This CDR3 is 13 amino acids long. The germline CDR1 and CDR2 sequences are SGDLS and YYNGEE. V was trimmed by 6 bases and J by 2 bases, leaving 11 bases between them.

V and J are TRBV30 and TRBJ1-4, with 10 bases lining up with TRBD1. V was clipped by 3 bases and J by 5 bases; unmatched bases: 0. Germline CDR1 GTSNPN, CDR2 SVGIG (reference sequence). This CDR3 is 13 amino acids long. In DNA, the CDR3 is TGTGCCTGGAGGGACAGGGGGAATGAAAAACTGTTTTTT. Residues: CAWRDRGNEKLFF.

This sequence joins TRBV9 and TRBJ1-3; no clear D. V gave up 4 bases and J gave up 6 bases, with 11 bases separating them. CDR1 is SGDLS, CDR2 YYNGEE, per germline. This CDR3 is 13 amino acids long. The CDR3 here is CASSRREENTIYF. In DNA form, the CDR3 reads TGTGCCAGCAGCCGTAGAGAGGAAAACACCATATATTTT. The variable domain in full, with the rest retrieved from reference TRBV9 and TRBJ1-3, is DSGVTQTPKHLITATGQRVTLRCSPRSGDLSVYWYQQSLDQGLQFLIQYYNGEERAKGNILERFSAQQFPDLHSELNLSSLELGDSALYFCASSRREENTIYFGEGSWLTVV.

J is TRBJ2-7 and V is TRBV5-4; D remains ambiguous. The CDR3 has 15 amino acids. Deletions cut 0 bases from V and 0 bases from J, with 10 bases between. CDR1 and CDR2 (germline): SGHNT, YYREEE (reference sequence). CDR3 coding DNA: TGTGCCAGCAGCTTGGGGCCGGCCAGCTCCTACGAGCAGTACTTC. Its protein product is CASSLGPASSYEQYF.

This clone was seen a few times. J is TRBJ1-5 and V is TRBV30; possibly TRBD1 for D (6 bases). This CDR3 is 15 amino acids long. Germline V gene lookup returns CDR1 GTSNPN and CDR2 SVGIG (reference sequence). Trimming pared 0 bases from V and 1 base from J, leaving 10 bases between. The CDR3 reads CAWSVGRGSNQPQHF. CDR3 in DNA: TGTGCCTGGAGTGTGGGCAGGGGAAGCAATCAGCCCCAGCATTTT.

This clone was observed once. The chain links TRBV5-1 to TRBJ2-7; 11 bases agree with TRBD1. CDR1 and CDR2 from the germline V gene are SGHRS and YFSETQ. The junction had 5 bases not matched to a gene; V was cut back by 3 bases and J by 6 bases. The CDR3 spans 14 residues. The CDR3 DNA reads TGCGCCAGCAGCTCGGGACAGGGGGGCGTCGAGCAGTACTTC. This codes for CASSSGQGGVEQYF.

This clone was seen just once. The chain links TRBV6-5 to TRBJ1-2; D gene unclear. The CDR3 extends over 15 amino acids. Germline values: CDR1 MNHEY, CDR2 SVGAGI. Trimming took off 2 bases at V and 0 bases at J, with 10 bases between the two ends. In DNA form, the CDR3 reads TGTGCCAGCAGTTACGGGGTCGGGGCTAACTATGGCTACACCTTC. It encodes CASSYGVGANYGYTF.

On this clone: One junction end disagrees with the germline gene, perhaps due to a read error. The chain links TRBV29-1 to TRBJ1-2; D is ambiguous. Germline V lookup: CDR1 SQVTM, CDR2 ANQGSEA. The CDR3 consists of 12 residues. CDR3 in DNA: TGCAGCGTTGAATCACGTGGGGTCTTTTTCTCCTTC. This encodes CSVESRGVFFSF. Looking up the rest from reference TRBV29-1 and TRBJ1-2 gives the full variable domain: SAVISQKPSRDICQRGTSLTIQCQVDSQVTMMFWYRQQPGQSLTLIATANQGSEATYESGFVIDKFPISRPNLTFSTLTVSNMSPEDSSIYLCSVESRGVFFSFGSGTRLTVV.

V gene TRBV28 combines with J gene TRBJ2-3, with D hard to call. The CDR3 contains 14 residues. Trimming pared 2 bases from V and 2 bases from J, leaving 8 bases between. From germline, CDR1 is MDHEN and CDR2 SYDVKM. The CDR3 DNA is TGTGCCAGCAGTTTAATGTTTTCCACAGATACGCAGTATTTT. Translated: CASSLMFSTDTQYF.

This clone was picked up a small number of times. The chain has TRBV15 and TRBJ2-6; D is uncertain. CDR3 length: 15 amino acids. Trimming took off 6 bases at V and 0 bases at J, with 9 bases between the two ends. The germline V gene has CDR1 LNHNV and CDR2 YYDKDF (reference sequence). CDR3 in amino acids: CATSSRSSGANVLTF. For the CDR3, the DNA is TGTGCCACCAGTTCGAGGAGCTCTGGGGCCAACGTCCTGACTTTC.

The chain has TRBV4-1 and TRBJ1-5, with D uncertain. With 0 bases removed from V and 0 bases from J, the gap between germline ends came to 9 bases. There are 16 residues in the CDR3. The germline V gene has CDR1 MGHRA and CDR2 YSYEKL. CDR3 in amino acids: CASSQEGRNSNQPQHF. CDR3 nucleotide sequence: TGCGCCAGCAGCCAAGAAGGTCGAAATAGCAATCAGCCCCAGCATTTT.

This clone was seen a handful of times. The chain is built from TRBV9 and TRBJ2-3; the match to TRBD2 covers 8 bases. The CDR3 runs to 15 residues. The ends lost 4 bases at V and 2 bases at J; junction bases unmatched: 6. The germline CDR1 and CDR2 sequences are SGDLS and YYNGEE. The CDR3 DNA sequence: TGTGCCAGCAGCAGACTAGCGCTGCCCACAGATACGCAGTATTTT. Its translation: CASSRLALPTDTQYF.

This clone was observed a handful of times. The V and J genes are TRBV29-1 and TRBJ2-3; TRBD1 aligns across 10 bases. This CDR3 spans 14 amino acids. The junction had 8 bases not matched to a gene; V was cut back by 6 bases and J by 5 bases. Germline V gene data show CDR1 as SQVTM and CDR2 as ANQGSEA. The CDR3 loop is CSVPGTGAKDTQYF. CDR3 DNA sequence: TGCAGCGTGCCCGGGACAGGGGCGAAAGATACGCAGTATTTT.

The genes are TRBV4-1 and TRBJ1-2; 7 nucleotides line up with TRBD1. V lost 7 bases, J lost 4 bases, and 12 bases stayed unmatched. The CDR3 is made up of 15 amino acids. Germline CDR1 reads MGHRA; CDR2 reads YSYEKL. CDR3 bases: TGCGCCAGCACCAACGGAAGGGGGCGAAGCTATGGCTACACCTTC. Protein sequence: CASTNGRGRSYGYTF.

CDR3 bases: TGTGCCTGGAGCCGTCCGGGCGGGAGAATGATCCCCGGGGAGCTGTTTTTT. It codes for CAWSRPGGRMIPGELFF. The rearrangement joins TRBV30 to TRBJ2-2; 7 bases agree with TRBD2. V lost 3 bases to trimming and J lost 6 bases; unmatched junction nucleotides: 16. The CDR3 runs 17 residues. Germline assignment: CDR1 GTSNPN and CDR2 SVGIG (reference sequence).

This clone appeared once. V and J are TRBV30 and TRBJ2-1; no reliable D call. This CDR3 is built from 15 residues. CDR1 is GTSNPN and CDR2 is SVGIG in the germline V gene (reference sequence). V dropped 1 base and J dropped 3 bases, with 13 bases sitting between them. DNA for the CDR3: TGTGCCTGGAGTGCGGGTTTAGTTCTCTACAATGAGCAGTTCTTC. Protein product: CAWSAGLVLYNEQFF.

The rearrangement links TRBV9 to TRBJ2-7; D ambiguous. CDR3 length equals 13 residues. V lost 0 bases and J 5 bases, leaving 9 bases between the germline ends. CDR1 is SGDLS, CDR2 YYNGEE, per germline. This CDR3 reads CASSVGHYHEQYF. In DNA form, the CDR3 reads TGTGCCAGCAGCGTAGGACATTACCACGAGCAGTACTTC.

The chain recombines TRBV4-2 with TRBJ2-1, with D unclear. Germline V gene sequence: CDR1 LGHNA, CDR2 YNFKEQ. There are 12 residues in the CDR3. V was shortened by 4 bases and J by 8 bases, with 9 bases between the two germline ends. The DNA for the CDR3 is TGTGCCAGCAGCCGACCGGATGATGAGCAGTTCTTC. Its protein is CASSRPDDEQFF.

About this clone: At the DNA level, this CDR3 is encoded by other sequences in the same sample as well. The V gene is TRBV20-1, the J gene TRBJ2-7; D may correspond to TRBD1 or TRBD2 (5 bases each). The CDR3 extends over 11 amino acids. Looked up from germline, CDR1 is DFQATT and CDR2 is SNEGSKA (reference sequence). V lost 3 bases to trimming and J lost 2 bases, with 5 bases between them. CDR3 residues: CSARGAYEQYF. CDR3 nucleotide sequence: TGCAGTGCTAGGGGGGCCTACGAGCAGTACTTC.

This chain connects TRBV30 to TRBJ1-1, with D possibly matching TRBD1 (6 bases). Trimming pared 2 bases from V and 11 bases from J, leaving 15 bases between. CDR3 length equals 12 residues. Germline loops: CDR1 GTSNPN, CDR2 SVGIG (reference sequence). The CDR3 DNA sequence: TGTGCCTGGAGTCTACAGGGAGCCGGGGCTTTCTTT. This gives the protein CAWSLQGAGAFF.

This clone was recorded a few times. V and J are TRBV4-1 and TRBJ1-2; 8 bases agree with TRBD1. Losses at the gene ends were 8 bases for V and 4 bases for J; bases not matched to a gene: 12. The CDR3 consists of 15 residues. Germline V lookup: CDR1 MGHRA, CDR2 YSYEKL. CDR3 coding DNA: TGCGCCAGCCGGTACCGAGGACAGGGCGTCTATGGCTACACCTTC. It codes for CASRYRGQGVYGYTF.

This chain links TRBV11-3 with TRBJ2-1; 15 nucleotides line up with TRBD2. Germline CDR1 is SGHNT and CDR2 is YENEEA. V was pared by 1 base and J by 1 base, with 8 bases of the junction left unmatched. The CDR3 runs to 20 residues. The CDR3 bases are TGTGCCAGCAGCTTAGGCGGTAGGACTAGCGGGGGGGGTTCCTACAATGAGCAGTTCTTC. It specifies CASSLGGRTSGGGSYNEQFF.

The CDR3 DNA reads as TGTGCCTGGAGTGGAGGGACAGGGAACACTGAAGCTTTCTTT. Its protein product is CAWSGGTGNTEAFF. The rearrangement uses TRBV30 and TRBJ1-1; TRBD1 matches 8 bases. This CDR3 has 14 residues. The V gene's germline CDR1 is GTSNPN and CDR2 SVGIG (reference sequence). After removal of 1 base from V and 1 base from J, the junction contained 2 bases not matched to a gene. Using reference TRBV30 and TRBJ1-1 for the parts outside the CDR3, the full variable domain is SQTIHQWPATLVQPVGSPLSLECTVEGTSNPNLYWYRQAAGRGLQLLFYSVGIGQISSEVPQNLSASRPQDRQFILSSKKLLLSDSGFYLCAWSGGTGNTEAFFGQGTRLTVV.

This clone showed up just a few times. The J gene is TRBJ1-5, the V gene TRBV6-1; possible D gene TRBD1, 5 bases. The CDR3 length is 16 residues. V gave up 2 bases and J gave up 1 base, with 12 bases separating them. Per the germline V gene, CDR1 is MNHNS and CDR2 is SASEGT. CDR3 protein: CASSERGSDSNQPQHF. The CDR3 coding sequence is TGTGCCAGCAGTGAAAGGGGCTCAGACAGCAATCAGCCCCAGCATTTT.

The sample holds a few counts of this clone. The V and J genes are TRBV19 and TRBJ1-5; perhaps TRBD1 as D (5 bases). V was pared by 3 bases and J by 10 bases, with 25 bases between. CDR1 and CDR2 (germline): LNHDA, SQIVND (reference sequence). This CDR3 contains 17 residues. The CDR3 reads CASSIGGALVGLRPQHF. Here the CDR3 DNA reads TGTGCCAGTAGTATTGGAGGGGCCCTAGTTGGCCTCCGCCCCCAGCATTTT.